This T cell receptor (beta chain) was retrieved from a study of T cell changes during pregnancy in multiple sclerosis (dated by TCRdb to 2018 to 2020). At the level of the whole study: Changes in the T cell repertoire over the course of pregnancy were examined in this study in women with multiple sclerosis.

This clone was seen a single time. No antigen is known for it. At one end the junction does not follow the germline gene, possibly because of a read error. Library method: the immunoSEQ multiplex PCR assay. TCRdb carries this immuneACCESS record with in-frame sequences only. Its versions omit some clonotypes, under half of them owing to an unresolved V gene in the studies checked, with the rest unexplained. Here the sample has about 110,000 clones; 85% to 95% occur a single time. Of the sample, 1.6% falls within the top ten clones. The CDR3 covers 10 residues, taking in both the cysteine and the phenylalanine. Just CDR3 DNA is preserved here, 30 bases in frame from base 1. Based on the germline V gene, the CDR1 and CDR2 sequences are SGDLS and YYNGEE.

The clonotype was recovered from a female donor with multiple sclerosis, enrolled in a pregnancy study. The sequences come from peripheral blood, collected after pregnancy. The receptor chain draws on TRBV9 and TRBJ2-5; confidence is insufficient to name the D gene. The CDR3 protein sequence reads: CASSGSSLNF. The DNA sequence reads TGTGCCAGCAGCGGTTCGAGCCTAAACTTC.